This T cell receptor beta chain was observed in a study of cytomegalovirus exposure and HLA in healthy donors. Study overall: The 90 to 150 validation repertoires matched the roughly 700 first-cohort repertoires in platform, a later analysis reported.

The donors were members of the validation cohort comprising over a hundred subjects, separate from the roughly 730-subject first cohort. This CDR3 contains 15 residues. Per germline, CDR1 SGHRS and CDR2 YFSETQ. With V trimmed by 4 bases and J by 9 bases, 12 bases remained unmatched. The data were produced by immunoSEQ multiplex PCR, yet TCRdb's version contains in-frame clones alone and is incomplete. The profile shows under 300,000 clones, about 86% of them singletons. A note on this clone: The antigen remains unidentified.

Notes on the study in general: Among TCR beta chains, those listed as cytomegalovirus-associated numbered roughly 150.

Sequencing was done on a sample of PBMCs. The chain is built from TRBV5-1 and TRBJ2-1; the match to TRBD2 covers 8 bases. The sequence was collected from a young woman in good health and CMV-seronegative. The CDR3 spells CASSPGTSEVGEQFF. CDR3 coding DNA: TGCGCCAGCAGCCCCGGGACTAGTGAAGTAGGTGAGCAGTTCTTC.